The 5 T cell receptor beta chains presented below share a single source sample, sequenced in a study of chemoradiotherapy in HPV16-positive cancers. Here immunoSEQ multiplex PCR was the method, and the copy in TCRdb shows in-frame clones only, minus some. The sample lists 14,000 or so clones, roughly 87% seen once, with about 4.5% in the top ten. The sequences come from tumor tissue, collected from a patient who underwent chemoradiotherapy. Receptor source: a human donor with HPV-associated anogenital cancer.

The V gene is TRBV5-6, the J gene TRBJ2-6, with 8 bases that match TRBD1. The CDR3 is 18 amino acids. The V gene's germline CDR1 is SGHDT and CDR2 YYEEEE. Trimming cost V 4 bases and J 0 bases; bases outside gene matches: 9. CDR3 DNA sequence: TGTGCCAGCAGCCCGTGGGCAGGGGGCCTCTCTGGGGCCAACGTCCTGACTTTC. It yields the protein CASSPWAGGLSGANVLTF.

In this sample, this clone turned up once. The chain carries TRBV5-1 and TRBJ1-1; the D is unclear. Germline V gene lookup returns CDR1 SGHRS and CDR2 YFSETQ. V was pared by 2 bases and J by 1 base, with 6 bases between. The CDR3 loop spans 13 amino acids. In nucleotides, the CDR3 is TGCGCCAGCAGCTTAGTCTCGAACACTGAAGCTTTCTTT. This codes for CASSLVSNTEAFF.

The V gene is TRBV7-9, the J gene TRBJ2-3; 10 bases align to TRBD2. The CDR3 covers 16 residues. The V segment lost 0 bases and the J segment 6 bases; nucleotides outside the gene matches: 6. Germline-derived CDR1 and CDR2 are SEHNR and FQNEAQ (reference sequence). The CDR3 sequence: CASSLAAGGPYDTQYF. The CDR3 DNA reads TGTGCCAGCAGCTTAGCAGCGGGAGGGCCCTACGATACGCAGTATTTT.

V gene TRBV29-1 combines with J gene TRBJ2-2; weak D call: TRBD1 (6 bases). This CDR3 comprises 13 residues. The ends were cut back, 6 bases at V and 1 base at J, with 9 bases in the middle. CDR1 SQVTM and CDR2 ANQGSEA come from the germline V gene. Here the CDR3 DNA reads TGCAGCGTAATACAGGGGAACACCGGGGAGCTGTTTTTT. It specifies CSVIQGNTGELFF.

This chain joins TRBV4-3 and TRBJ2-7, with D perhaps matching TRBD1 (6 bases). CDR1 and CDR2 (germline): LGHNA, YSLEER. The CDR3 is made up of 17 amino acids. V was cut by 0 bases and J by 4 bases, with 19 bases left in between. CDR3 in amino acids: CASSQEWDTWVEYEQYF. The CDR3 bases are TGCGCCAGCAGCCAAGAATGGGACACCTGGGTGGAATACGAGCAGTACTTC.